The clone carrying this T cell receptor beta chain was observed once. Antigen specificity is unknown. This CDR3 comprises 15 residues. In germline, CDR1 is MNHEY, CDR2 SMNVEV (reference sequence). The germline V and J ends were trimmed by 5 bases and 2 bases, with 13 bases remaining between them. In the PCR, 60 Vbeta and 13 Jbeta primers were used. The table came from immunoSEQ multiplex PCR; TCRdb's copy has only in-frame clones and leaves some out. The table lists about 140,000 clones, approximately 82% of them singletons. The source of the sample is a study of cytomegalovirus exposure and HLA in healthy donors. Study observations and caveats: Specificity of a few CMV-associated chains for CMV antigens was verified in vitro.

This chain links TRBV27 with TRBJ1-3; D perhaps matches TRBD1 (5 bases). The sample comprised PBMCs. The clonotype comes from a man aged 25-45 years in good health and CMV-seropositive. The CDR3 here is CASSPQLTAGNTIYF. The CDR3 DNA reads TGTGCCAGCAGTCCCCAGTTGACAGCTGGAAACACCATATATTTT.